This entry lists 14 T cell receptor beta chains sequenced from one sample in a study of blood T cell repertoires in COVID-19. Clones were sequenced by immunoSEQ multiplex PCR, and TCRdb holds only the in-frame ones, with some missing. Of under 75,000 clones listed, 80% to 90% are singletons. Sequencing was carried out using peripheral blood. The receptors stem from a man aged 45 to 65 with acute or convalescent COVID-19.

The rearrangement uses TRBV6-6 and TRBJ1-3, with D possibly matching TRBD1 (5 bases). V was clipped by 2 bases and J by 3 bases, with 8 bases between them. Germline V gene sequence: CDR1 MNHNY, CDR2 SVGAGI (reference sequence). The CDR3 has 14 residues. CDR3 sequence: CASSYGGGGNTIYF. The CDR3 bases are TGTGCCAGCAGTTACGGGGGGGGTGGAAACACCATATATTTT.

The CDR3 nucleotides read TGTGCCATCAGTGAATTACTGGGGACAGGGGGCGATCAGCCCCAGCATTTT. This gives the protein CAISELLGTGGDQPQHF. This sequence joins TRBV10-3 and TRBJ1-5, with 12 bases fitting TRBD1. V trimming: 3 bases; J trimming: 5 bases; junction bases outside the gene matches: 8. Germline CDR1 ENHRY, CDR2 SYGVKD. This CDR3 has 17 residues.

The chain is built from TRBV7-8 and TRBJ1-5; 8 bases align to TRBD1. This CDR3 region has 14 residues. Germline assignment: CDR1 SGHVS and CDR2 FQNEAQ. The V gene end was trimmed by 1 base and the J gene end by 7 bases; junction bases not matched to a gene: 3. The CDR3 nucleotides are TGTGCCAGCAGCTTAGAACAGGGGGGACAGCCCCAGCATTTT. Its protein is CASSLEQGGQPQHF.

The chain employs TRBV30 and TRBJ2-1; the match to TRBD2 covers 7 bases. The CDR3 totals 16 residues. V trimming: 1 base; J trimming: 2 bases; junction bases outside the gene matches: 8. Germline V gene sequence: CDR1 GTSNPN, CDR2 SVGIG (reference sequence). The CDR3 spells CAWSDLAETAYNEQFF. The CDR3 nucleotides are TGTGCCTGGAGTGATCTAGCGGAGACTGCCTACAATGAGCAGTTCTTC.

The chain carries TRBV19 and TRBJ2-1; 11 bases fit TRBD1. Germline V gene sequence: CDR1 LNHDA, CDR2 SQIVND (reference sequence). V was pared by 3 bases and J by 6 bases, with 4 bases of the junction left unmatched. The CDR3 consists of 15 residues. CDR3 region: CASSMGGTGGNEQFF. DNA of the CDR3: TGTGCCAGTAGTATGGGGGGGACAGGGGGCAATGAGCAGTTCTTC.

V gene TRBV7-2 combines with J gene TRBJ2-5; 7 bases align to TRBD1. The V and J ends lost 4 bases and 7 bases, in that order; junction bases with no gene match: 9. From germline, CDR1 is SGHTA and CDR2 FQGNSA. The CDR3 loop spans 14 amino acids. The CDR3 region has the DNA TGTGCCAGCAGCTCAGGACAGGTCGGAGCGACCCAGTACTTC. It codes for CASSSGQVGATQYF.

The J gene is TRBJ2-7, the V gene TRBV18; unclear D gene. CDR1 KGHSH and CDR2 LQKENI come from the germline V gene. The germline V and J ends were trimmed by 1 base and 3 bases, with 13 bases remaining between them. CDR3 length: 15 amino acids. CDR3 sequence (DNA): TGTGCCAGCTCACCACGGCAGGCACGGAACTACGAGCAGTACTTC. It codes for CASSPRQARNYEQYF.

In nucleotides, the CDR3 is TGTGCCAGCAGTTTTTCGCGGGTCAGTTCGTTCACAGATACGCAGTATTTT. Protein: CASSFSRVSSFTDTQYF. The gene calls are TRBV27 and TRBJ2-3, with D possibly matching TRBD2 (5 bases). V dropped 3 bases and J dropped 2 bases, with 18 bases sitting between them. In germline, CDR1 is MNHEY, CDR2 SMNVEV (reference sequence). The CDR3 loop spans 17 amino acids.

The V and J genes are TRBV6-2 or TRBV6-3 and TRBJ2-7; 7 positions agree with TRBD2. The CDR3 has 20 amino acids. CDR1 is MNHEY, CDR2 SVGEGT, per germline. J lost 3 bases, V lost 0 bases, and 20 bases had no gene match. Here the CDR3 DNA reads TGTGCCAGCAGTTACTCGTCGACCCTTCCTTCCGGGACTACTCGCTACGAGCAGTACTTC. Its translation is CASSYSSTLPSGTTRYEQYF.

The gene calls are TRBV5-1 and TRBJ2-7; D possibly corresponds to TRBD1 (6 bases). The V and J ends lost 2 bases and 7 bases respectively, with 16 bases between them. CDR1 and CDR2 from the germline V gene are SGHRS and YFSETQ. There are 14 residues in the CDR3. CDR3 in amino acids: CASSLQGPPDEQYV. Here the CDR3 DNA reads TGCGCCAGCAGCTTACAGGGTCCCCCTGATGAGCAGTACGTC.

The chain joins TRBV5-5 to TRBJ2-1, with 10 nucleotides matching TRBD1. Looked up from germline, CDR1 is SGHKS and CDR2 is YYEKEE (reference sequence). The V segment lost 5 bases and the J segment 4 bases; nucleotides outside the gene matches: 6. CDR3 length: 15 residues. The CDR3 loop is CASRSGTGEYNEQFF. The CDR3 nucleotides read TGTGCCAGCAGGTCCGGGACAGGGGAGTACAATGAGCAGTTCTTC.

This clone was seen a single time. This chain connects TRBV15 to TRBJ2-1; 7 bases agree with TRBD2. CDR1 LNHNV and CDR2 YYDKDF come from the germline V gene (reference sequence). CDR3 length: 17 amino acids. V lost 7 bases and J lost 0; bases outside the gene matches: 12. CDR3: CATTEGMGGSSYNEQFF. CDR3 bases: TGTGCCACCACCGAAGGAATGGGCGGGAGCTCCTACAATGAGCAGTTCTTC.

This sequence joins TRBV9 and TRBJ2-5; TRBD1 agrees at 10 bases. This CDR3 has 16 amino acids. With 3 bases clipped from V and 1 base from J, the junction kept 6 bases outside the gene matches. Per germline, CDR1 SGDLS and CDR2 YYNGEE. The chain's CDR3 is CASSGGQGGRQETQYF. The CDR3 nucleotides are TGTGCCAGCAGCGGCGGACAGGGGGGTCGCCAAGAGACCCAGTACTTC.

This chain links TRBV18 with TRBJ1-2; possible D gene TRBD1, 5 bases. The CDR3 length is 14 residues. Germline loops: CDR1 KGHSH, CDR2 LQKENI. The V and J ends lost 3 bases and 3 bases respectively, with 11 bases between them. This chain's CDR3 is CASSPAGQDYGYTF. The CDR3 bases are TGTGCCAGCTCACCTGCAGGGCAGGACTATGGCTACACCTTC.